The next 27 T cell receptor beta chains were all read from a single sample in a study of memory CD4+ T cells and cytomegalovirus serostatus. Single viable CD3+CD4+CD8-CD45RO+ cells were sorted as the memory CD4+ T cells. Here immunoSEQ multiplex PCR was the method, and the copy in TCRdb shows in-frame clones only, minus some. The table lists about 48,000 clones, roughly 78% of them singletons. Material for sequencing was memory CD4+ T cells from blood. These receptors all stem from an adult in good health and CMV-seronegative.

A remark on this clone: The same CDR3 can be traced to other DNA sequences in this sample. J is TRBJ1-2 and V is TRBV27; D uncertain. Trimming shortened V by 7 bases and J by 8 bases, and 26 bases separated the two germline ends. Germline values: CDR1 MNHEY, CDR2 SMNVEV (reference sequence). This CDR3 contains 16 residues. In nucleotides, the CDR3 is TGTGCCAGCACCCCTGACCCACCTATTCCTGGCGAGGGCTACACCTTC. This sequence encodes CASTPDPPIPGEGYTF.

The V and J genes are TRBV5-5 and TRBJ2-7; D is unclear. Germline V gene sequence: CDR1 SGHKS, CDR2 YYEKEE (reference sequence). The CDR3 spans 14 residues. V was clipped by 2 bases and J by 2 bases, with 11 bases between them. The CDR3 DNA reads TGTGCCAGCAGCTTTACGTCGGTTCCCTACGAGCAGTACTTC. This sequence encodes CASSFTSVPYEQYF.

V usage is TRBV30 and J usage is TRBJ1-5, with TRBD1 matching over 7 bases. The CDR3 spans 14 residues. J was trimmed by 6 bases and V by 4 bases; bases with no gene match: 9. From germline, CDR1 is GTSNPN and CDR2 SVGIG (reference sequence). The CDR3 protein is CAWTLGGKVQPQHF. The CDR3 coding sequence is TGTGCCTGGACCTTAGGGGGCAAGGTTCAGCCCCAGCATTTT.

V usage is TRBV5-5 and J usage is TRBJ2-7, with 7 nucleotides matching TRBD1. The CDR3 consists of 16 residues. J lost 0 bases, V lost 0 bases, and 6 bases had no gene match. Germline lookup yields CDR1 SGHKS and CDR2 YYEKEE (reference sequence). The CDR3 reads CASSLALTGSSYEQYF. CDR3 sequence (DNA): TGTGCCAGCAGCTTGGCCCTGACAGGGAGCTCCTACGAGCAGTACTTC.

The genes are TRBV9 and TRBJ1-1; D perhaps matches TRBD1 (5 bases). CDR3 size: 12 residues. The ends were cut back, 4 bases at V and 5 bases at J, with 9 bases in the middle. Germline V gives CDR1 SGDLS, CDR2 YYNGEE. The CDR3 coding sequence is TGTGCCAGCAGCCTACAGGAGACTGAAGCTTTCTTT. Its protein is CASSLQETEAFF.

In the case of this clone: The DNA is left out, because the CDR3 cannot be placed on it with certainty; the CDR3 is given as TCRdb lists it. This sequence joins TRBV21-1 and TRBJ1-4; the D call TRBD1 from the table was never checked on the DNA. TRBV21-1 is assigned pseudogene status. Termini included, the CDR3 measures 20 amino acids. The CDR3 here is CASSKGRGDRVGMGNEKLFF.

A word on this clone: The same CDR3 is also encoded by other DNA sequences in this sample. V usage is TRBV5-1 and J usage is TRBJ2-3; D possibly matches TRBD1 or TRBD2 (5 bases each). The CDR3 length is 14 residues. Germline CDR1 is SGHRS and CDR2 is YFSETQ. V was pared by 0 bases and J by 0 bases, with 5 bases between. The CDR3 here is CASSLGDSTDTQYF. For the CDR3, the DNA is TGCGCCAGCAGCTTGGGGGACAGCACAGATACGCAGTATTTT.

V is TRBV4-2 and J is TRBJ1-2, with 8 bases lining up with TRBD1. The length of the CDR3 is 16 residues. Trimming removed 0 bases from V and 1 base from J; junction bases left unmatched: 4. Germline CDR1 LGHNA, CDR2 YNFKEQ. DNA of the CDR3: TGTGCCAGCAGCCAAGATTTGGGACAGGTTAACTATGGCTACACCTTC. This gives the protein CASSQDLGQVNYGYTF.

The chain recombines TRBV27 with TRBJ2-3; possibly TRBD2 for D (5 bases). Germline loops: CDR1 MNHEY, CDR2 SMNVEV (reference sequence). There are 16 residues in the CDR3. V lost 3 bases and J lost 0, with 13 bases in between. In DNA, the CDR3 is TGTGCCAGCAGTTTCTCCCCCCAGCGGAGCACAGATACGCAGTATTTT. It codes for CASSFSPQRSTDTQYF.

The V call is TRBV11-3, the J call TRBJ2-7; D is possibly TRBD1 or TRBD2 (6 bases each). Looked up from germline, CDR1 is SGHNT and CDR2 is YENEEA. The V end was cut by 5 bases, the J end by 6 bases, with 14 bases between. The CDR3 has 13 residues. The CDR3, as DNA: TGTGCCAGCAGCCAGAATCGGGGGCCCGAGCAGTACTTC. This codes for CASSQNRGPEQYF.

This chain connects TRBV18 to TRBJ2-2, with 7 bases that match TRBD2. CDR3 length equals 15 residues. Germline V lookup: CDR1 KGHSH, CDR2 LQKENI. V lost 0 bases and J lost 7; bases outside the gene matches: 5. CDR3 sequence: CASSPPRERVGELFF. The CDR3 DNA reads TGTGCCAGCTCACCACCGCGGGAGAGGGTCGGGGAGCTGTTTTTT.

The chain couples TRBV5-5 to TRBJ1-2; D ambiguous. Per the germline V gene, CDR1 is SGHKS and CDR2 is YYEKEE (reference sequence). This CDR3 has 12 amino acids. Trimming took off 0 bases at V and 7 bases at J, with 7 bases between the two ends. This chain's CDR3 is CASSLAEGGYTF. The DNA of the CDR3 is TGTGCCAGCAGCTTGGCCGAGGGTGGCTACACCTTC.

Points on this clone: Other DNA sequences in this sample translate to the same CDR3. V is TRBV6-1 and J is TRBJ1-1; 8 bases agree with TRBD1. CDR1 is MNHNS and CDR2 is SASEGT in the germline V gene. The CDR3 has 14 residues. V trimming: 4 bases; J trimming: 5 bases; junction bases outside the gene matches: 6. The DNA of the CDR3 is TGTGCCAGCAGTGCCCAGGGGGCGGATACTGAAGCTTTCTTT. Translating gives CASSAQGADTEAFF.

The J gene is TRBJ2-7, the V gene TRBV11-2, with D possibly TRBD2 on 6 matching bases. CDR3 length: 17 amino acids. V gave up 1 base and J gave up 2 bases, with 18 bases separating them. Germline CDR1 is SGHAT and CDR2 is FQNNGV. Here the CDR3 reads CASSLGGLGRVTYEQYF. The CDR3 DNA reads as TGTGCCAGCAGCTTAGGGGGACTCGGACGGGTTACCTACGAGCAGTACTTC.

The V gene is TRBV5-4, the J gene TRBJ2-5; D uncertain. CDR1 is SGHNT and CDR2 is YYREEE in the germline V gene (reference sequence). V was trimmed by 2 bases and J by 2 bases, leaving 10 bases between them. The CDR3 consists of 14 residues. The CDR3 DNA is TGTGCCAGCAGCTTCCGGAAGGAACAAGAGACCCAGTACTTC. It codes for CASSFRKEQETQYF.

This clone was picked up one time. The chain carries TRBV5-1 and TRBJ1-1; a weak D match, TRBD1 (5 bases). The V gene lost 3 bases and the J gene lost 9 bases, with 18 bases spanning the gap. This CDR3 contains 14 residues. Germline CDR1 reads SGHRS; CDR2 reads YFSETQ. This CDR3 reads CASSSGGSGNKAFF. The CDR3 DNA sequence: TGCGCCAGCAGCTCGGGGGGTTCAGGAAACAAAGCTTTCTTT.

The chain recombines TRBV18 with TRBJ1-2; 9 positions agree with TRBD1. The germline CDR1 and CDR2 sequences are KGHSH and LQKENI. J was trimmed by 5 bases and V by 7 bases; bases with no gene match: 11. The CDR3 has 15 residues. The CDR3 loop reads CASFPGTGSSYGYTF. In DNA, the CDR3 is TGTGCCAGCTTCCCCGGGACAGGGAGTTCTTATGGCTACACCTTC.

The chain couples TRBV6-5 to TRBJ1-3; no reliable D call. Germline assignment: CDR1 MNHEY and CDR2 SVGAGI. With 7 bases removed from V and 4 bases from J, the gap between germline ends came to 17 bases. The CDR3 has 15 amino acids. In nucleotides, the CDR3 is TGTGCCAGCACCTCCCTCAGACGCCCGGGAAACACCATATATTTT. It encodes CASTSLRRPGNTIYF.

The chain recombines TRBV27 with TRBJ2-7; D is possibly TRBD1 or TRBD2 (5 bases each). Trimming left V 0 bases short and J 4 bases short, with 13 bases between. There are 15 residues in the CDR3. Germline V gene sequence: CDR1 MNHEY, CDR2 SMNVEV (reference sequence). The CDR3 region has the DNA TGTGCCAGCAGTTTATCGCCGGGGTCAGGGTACGAGCAGTACTTC. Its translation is CASSLSPGSGYEQYF.

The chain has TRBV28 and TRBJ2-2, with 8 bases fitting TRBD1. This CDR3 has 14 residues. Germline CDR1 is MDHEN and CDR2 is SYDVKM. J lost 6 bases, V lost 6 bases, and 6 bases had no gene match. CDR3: CASSGQGIAGELFF. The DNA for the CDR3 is TGTGCCAGCAGCGGACAGGGCATTGCCGGGGAGCTGTTTTTT.

The CDR3 DNA follows: TGCAGTGCTAGATTGAGGTATGGCTACACCTTC. The encoded protein is CSARLRYGYTF. The rearrangement joins TRBV20-1 to TRBJ1-2; D gene ambiguous. The germline gives CDR1 DFQATT, CDR2 SNEGSKA (reference sequence). The CDR3 loop spans 11 amino acids. V was shortened by 2 bases and J by 5 bases, with 6 bases between the two germline ends.

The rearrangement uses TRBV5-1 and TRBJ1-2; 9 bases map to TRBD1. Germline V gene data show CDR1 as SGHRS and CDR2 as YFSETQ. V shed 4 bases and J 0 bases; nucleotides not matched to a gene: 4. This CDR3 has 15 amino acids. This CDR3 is CASSTGTGTNYGYTF. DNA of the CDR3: TGCGCCAGCAGCACCGGGACAGGGACTAACTATGGCTACACCTTC.

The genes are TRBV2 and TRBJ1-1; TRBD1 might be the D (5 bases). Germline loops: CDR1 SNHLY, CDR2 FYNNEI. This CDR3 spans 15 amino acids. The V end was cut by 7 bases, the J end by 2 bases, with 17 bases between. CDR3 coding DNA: TGTGCCAGCAACCCCCTGGGGGGAAGCAACACTGAAGCTTTCTTT. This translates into CASNPLGGSNTEAFF.

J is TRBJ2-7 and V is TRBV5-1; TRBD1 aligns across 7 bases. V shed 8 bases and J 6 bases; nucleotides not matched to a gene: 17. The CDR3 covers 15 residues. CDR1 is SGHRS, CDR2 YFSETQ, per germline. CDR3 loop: CASKLRQGGDFEQYF. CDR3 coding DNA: TGCGCCAGTAAACTTCGACAGGGTGGAGATTTCGAGCAGTACTTC.

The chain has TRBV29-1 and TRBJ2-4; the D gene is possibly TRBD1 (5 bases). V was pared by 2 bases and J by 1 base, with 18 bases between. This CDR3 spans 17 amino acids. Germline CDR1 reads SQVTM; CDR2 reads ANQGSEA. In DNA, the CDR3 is TGCAGCGTTGAACGGCAGGGAAGGGCAGGGGCCAAAAACATTCAGTACTTC. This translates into CSVERQGRAGAKNIQYF.

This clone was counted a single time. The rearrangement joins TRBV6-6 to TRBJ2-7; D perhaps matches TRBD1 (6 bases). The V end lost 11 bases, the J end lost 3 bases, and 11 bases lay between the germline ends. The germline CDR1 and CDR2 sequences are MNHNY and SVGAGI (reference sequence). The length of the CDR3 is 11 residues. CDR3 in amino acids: CASGRGYEQYF. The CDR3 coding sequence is TGTGCCTCGGGCAGGGGCTACGAGCAGTACTTC.

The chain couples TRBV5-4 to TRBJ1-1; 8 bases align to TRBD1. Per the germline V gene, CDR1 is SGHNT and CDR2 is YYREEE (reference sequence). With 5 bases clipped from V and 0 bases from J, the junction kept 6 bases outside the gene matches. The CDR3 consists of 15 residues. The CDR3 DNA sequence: TGTGCCAGCAGGTGGACAGGGCCTATGAACACTGAAGCTTTCTTT. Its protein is CASRWTGPMNTEAFF.